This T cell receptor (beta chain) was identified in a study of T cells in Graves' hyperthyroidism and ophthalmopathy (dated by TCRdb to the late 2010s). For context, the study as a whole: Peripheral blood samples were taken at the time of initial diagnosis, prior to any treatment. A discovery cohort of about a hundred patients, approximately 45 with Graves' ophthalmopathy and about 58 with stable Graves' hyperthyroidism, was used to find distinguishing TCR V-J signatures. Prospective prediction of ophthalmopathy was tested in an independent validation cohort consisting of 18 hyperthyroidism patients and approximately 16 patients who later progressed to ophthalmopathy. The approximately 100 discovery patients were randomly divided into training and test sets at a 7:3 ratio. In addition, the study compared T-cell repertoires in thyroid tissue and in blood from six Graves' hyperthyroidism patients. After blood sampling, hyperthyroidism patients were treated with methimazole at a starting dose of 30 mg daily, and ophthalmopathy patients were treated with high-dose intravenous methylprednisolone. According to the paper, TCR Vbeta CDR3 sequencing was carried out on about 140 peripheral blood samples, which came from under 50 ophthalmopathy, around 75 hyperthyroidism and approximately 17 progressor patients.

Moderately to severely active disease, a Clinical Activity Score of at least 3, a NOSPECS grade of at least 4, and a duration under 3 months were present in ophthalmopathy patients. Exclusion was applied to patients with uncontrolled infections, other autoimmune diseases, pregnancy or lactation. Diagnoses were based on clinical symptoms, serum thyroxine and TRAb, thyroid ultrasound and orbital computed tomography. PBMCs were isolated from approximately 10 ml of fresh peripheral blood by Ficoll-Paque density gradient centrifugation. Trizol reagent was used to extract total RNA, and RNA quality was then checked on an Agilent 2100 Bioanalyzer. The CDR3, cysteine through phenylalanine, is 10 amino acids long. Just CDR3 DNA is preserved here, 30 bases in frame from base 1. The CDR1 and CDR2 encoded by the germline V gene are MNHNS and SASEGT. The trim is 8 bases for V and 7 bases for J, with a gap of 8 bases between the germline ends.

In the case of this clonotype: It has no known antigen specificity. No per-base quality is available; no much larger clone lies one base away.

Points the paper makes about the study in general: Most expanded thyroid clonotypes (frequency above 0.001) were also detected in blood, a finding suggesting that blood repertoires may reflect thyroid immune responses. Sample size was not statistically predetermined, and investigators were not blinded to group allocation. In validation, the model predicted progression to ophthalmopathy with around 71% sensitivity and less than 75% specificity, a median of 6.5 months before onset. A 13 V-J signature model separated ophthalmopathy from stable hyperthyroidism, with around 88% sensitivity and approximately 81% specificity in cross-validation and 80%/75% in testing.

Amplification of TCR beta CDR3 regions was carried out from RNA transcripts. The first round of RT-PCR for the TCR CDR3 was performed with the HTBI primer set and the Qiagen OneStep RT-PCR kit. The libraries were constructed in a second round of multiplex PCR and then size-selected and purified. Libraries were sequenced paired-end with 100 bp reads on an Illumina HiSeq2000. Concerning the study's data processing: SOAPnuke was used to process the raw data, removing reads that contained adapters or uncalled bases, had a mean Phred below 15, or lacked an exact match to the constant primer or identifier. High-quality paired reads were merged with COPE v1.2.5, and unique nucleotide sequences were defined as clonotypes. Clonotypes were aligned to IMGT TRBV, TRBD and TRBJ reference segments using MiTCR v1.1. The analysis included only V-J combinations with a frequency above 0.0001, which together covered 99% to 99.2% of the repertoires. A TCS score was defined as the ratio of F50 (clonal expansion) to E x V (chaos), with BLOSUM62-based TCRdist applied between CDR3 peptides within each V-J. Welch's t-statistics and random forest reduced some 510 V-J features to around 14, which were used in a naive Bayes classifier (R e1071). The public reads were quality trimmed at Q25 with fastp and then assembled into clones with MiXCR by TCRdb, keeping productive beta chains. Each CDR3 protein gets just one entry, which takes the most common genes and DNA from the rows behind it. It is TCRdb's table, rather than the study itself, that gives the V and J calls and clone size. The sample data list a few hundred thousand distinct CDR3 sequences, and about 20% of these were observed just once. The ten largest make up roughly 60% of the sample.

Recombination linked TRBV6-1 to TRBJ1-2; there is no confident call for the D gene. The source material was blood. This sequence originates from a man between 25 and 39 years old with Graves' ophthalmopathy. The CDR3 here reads CASGIIGYTF. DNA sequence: TGTGCCAGCGGTATCATTGGCTACACCTTC.